This TCR beta chain was identified in a study of T cell responses to AZD1222 COVID-19 vaccine. Whole-study results and caveats: Among vaccine-associated CD4 TCRs, coverage spanned spike, with dominance at 160-218 and 743-854. Variant regions that are unmutated are reportedly the target of nearly half of spike-specific TCRs. Clonal diversity may have been underestimated in mostly white British donors.

V was pared by 4 bases and J by 10 bases, with 10 bases of the junction left unmatched. CDR1 is SGDLS, CDR2 YYNGEE, per germline. The CDR3 is 15 residues long. Of note for this clone: Its antigen is still unknown.

The method was immunoSEQ multiplex PCR; TCRdb's version includes in-frame clones alone and lacks a portion of them. The data hold 70,000 to 95,000 clones, with 80% to 95% observed a single time. The TCR was taken from an adult who received the AZD1222 COVID-19 vaccine. Sample: peripheral blood, taken 28 days after the second AZD1222 dose. The chain uses TRBV9 and TRBJ2-1; 11 nucleotides agree with TRBD2. CDR3 sequence reads: CASSPGTSGHREQFF. The CDR3 nucleotides read TGTGCCAGCAGCCCAGGGACTAGCGGCCATCGGGAGCAGTTCTTC.